This TCR beta chain was obtained from a study of lymphopenia after photon versus proton radiotherapy. Study-level points and caveats: Better survival with proton therapy was suggested as possible, not demonstrated. Larger post-nadir TCR diversity loss correlated inversely with survival in deceased patients. After the lymphocyte nadir, photon-treated repertoires showed oligoclonal expansion, especially of CD8+ Temra cells. Relative stability marked proton patients; photon patients lost diversity and naive cells.

Data came from immunoSEQ multiplex PCR; TCRdb stores just in-frame clones and leaves some out. The sample yields tens of thousands of clones, approximately 95% seen once. Comments on this clone: Its antigen is still unknown.

In germline, CDR1 is LNHDA, CDR2 SQIVND (reference sequence). The CDR3 sequence is 13 residues long. The V segment lost 7 bases and the J segment 5 bases; nucleotides outside the gene matches: 5. The sequencing used peripheral blood, collected from a patient treated with photon-based radiotherapy. The TCR sequence derives from a woman in her fifties or sixties with cholangiocarcinoma. This sequence joins TRBV19 and TRBJ1-1; 9 bases agree with TRBD1. The CDR3 is CASKDRGITEAFF. The CDR3 bases are TGTGCCAGTAAGGACAGGGGAATAACTGAAGCTTTCTTT.